This is a list of T cell receptor beta chains from one sample in a study of shared clonotypes between healthy human individuals. Sequenced by immunoSEQ multiplex PCR; TCRdb stores in-frame clones only, minus some. This sample has about 2.1 million clones, with 80% to 95% found just once. The sequenced material came from naive CD8+ T cells from PBMCs. These receptors originate from a man in his late teens or twenties in good health. Some clones in this sample may be carry-over from other donors' samples. Each CDR3 is given without its conserved first and last residue. Each record gives: V gene, D gene, J gene, CDR3 protein. A D gene is named only where the DNA matches it firmly.

V gene: TRBV6-6; D gene: -; J gene: TRBJ2-7; CDR3 protein: ASSYGYLYEQY
V gene: TRBV19; D gene: TRBD2; J gene: TRBJ2-1; CDR3 protein: ASSPRAGGVYNEQF
V gene: TRBV7-9; D gene: TRBD1; J gene: TRBJ2-7; CDR3 protein: ASSSTRDRGYEQY
V gene: TRBV7-9; D gene: -; J gene: TRBJ2-2; CDR3 protein: ASSLAGPNRGELF
V gene: TRBV10-3; D gene: -; J gene: TRBJ1-1; CDR3 protein: AISDLETGQGFEAF
V gene: TRBV9; D gene: TRBD1; J gene: TRBJ1-4; CDR3 protein: ASSGGQGSEKLF
V gene: TRBV14; D gene: -; J gene: TRBJ1-3; CDR3 protein: ASSQGIGTDDSGPGNTIY
V gene: TRBV6-1; D gene: -; J gene: TRBJ1-4; CDR3 protein: ASSEGSRVGEKLF
V gene: TRBV7-6; D gene: TRBD2; J gene: TRBJ2-3; CDR3 protein: ASSSLAPSTDTQY
V gene: TRBV27; D gene: -; J gene: TRBJ2-3; CDR3 protein: ASSSTYTDTQY
V gene: TRBV27; D gene: -; J gene: TRBJ2-7; CDR3 protein: ASSLEGPPSYEQY
V gene: TRBV27; D gene: -; J gene: TRBJ2-7; CDR3 protein: ASSSYSYEQY
V gene: TRBV6-5; D gene: -; J gene: TRBJ2-2; CDR3 protein: ATRFTGELF
V gene: TRBV19; D gene: -; J gene: TRBJ1-1; CDR3 protein: ASSLISGPEAF
V gene: TRBV6-1; D gene: -; J gene: TRBJ1-5; CDR3 protein: ASSETPQPQH
V gene: TRBV11-2; D gene: -; J gene: TRBJ2-3; CDR3 protein: ASSDRMSGDADTQY
V gene: TRBV6-5; D gene: -; J gene: TRBJ1-1; CDR3 protein: ASSWRGPGRGTEAF
V gene: TRBV5-6; D gene: TRBD2; J gene: TRBJ2-1; CDR3 protein: ASSFPGRVGKENEQF
V gene: TRBV14; D gene: TRBD1; J gene: TRBJ1-1; CDR3 protein: ASSQVTLTDRGNTEAF
V gene: TRBV7-9; D gene: -; J gene: TRBJ1-1; CDR3 protein: ASHTPGGEAF